These T cell receptor beta chains were read from a single sample in a study of cytomegalovirus exposure and HLA in healthy donors. Sequencing was performed with immunoSEQ multiplex PCR; in TCRdb, only in-frame clones are kept and a portion is missing. In the table there are 120,000 to 150,000 clones, approximately 88% of which are singletons. What was sequenced was PBMCs. The receptors come from a woman aged 40 to 55 in good health and CMV-seronegative. The CDR3 runs from the conserved cysteine through the conserved F or W. The D gene is left open where the match is weak. Part of the rows lack a size; the others show once, few, many or a class for expanded clones.

V gene	clone size	J gene	D gene	CDR3 protein	CDR3 DNA
TRBV6-5	-	TRBJ2-7	-	CASSQRRDIGYEQYF	TGTGCCAGCAGTCAGAGACGGGACATAGGGTACGAGCAGTACTTC
TRBV5-1	-	TRBJ1-1	TRBD1	CASSLQGATEAFF	TGCGCCAGCAGCTTACAGGGGGCCACTGAAGCTTTCTTT
TRBV6-6	once	TRBJ2-7	TRBD1	CASRGPGQGGYEQYF	TGTGCCAGCAGGGGCCCGGGACAGGGAGGATACGAGCAGTACTTC
TRBV9	-	TRBJ2-1	TRBD2	CASSVDAGGTSYNEQFF	TGTGCCAGCAGCGTAGACGCGGGAGGTACCTCCTACAATGAGCAGTTCTTC
TRBV27	-	TRBJ2-3	TRBD2	CASSALAADTQYF	TGTGCCAGCAGTGCACTAGCGGCCGATACGCAGTATTTT
TRBV10-3	-	TRBJ2-1	TRBD2	CAIQTSGGRGEQFF	TGTGCCATCCAGACTAGCGGAGGTCGTGGTGAGCAGTTCTTC
TRBV7-9	once	TRBJ2-1	-	CASSLPNYNEQFF	TGTGCCAGCAGCTTACCTAACTACAATGAGCAGTTCTTC
TRBV18	once	TRBJ2-1	TRBD2	CASSPGRGYDEQFF	TGTGCCAGCTCACCAGGGAGGGGTTATGATGAGCAGTTCTTC
TRBV7-9	-	TRBJ2-5	-	CASSLDGTSETQYF	TGTGCCAGCAGCTTAGACGGGACATCGGAGACCCAGTACTTC
TRBV7-9	-	TRBJ2-1	TRBD2	CASSLVLAGAYNEQFF	TGTGCCAGCAGCTTAGTACTAGCGGGGGCCTACAATGAGCAGTTCTTC
TRBV6-4	few	TRBJ2-7	TRBD2	CASIRLAGIEQYF	TGTGCCAGCATCCGACTAGCGGGAATCGAGCAGTACTTC
TRBV5-1	-	TRBJ1-2	TRBD1	CASSPGTGGGYTF	TGCGCCAGCAGTCCCGGGACAGGGGGGGGCTACACCTTC
TRBV11-2	-	TRBJ2-5	-	CASSQARTQYVKQYF	TGTGCCAGCAGCCAAGCTAGGACTCAATACGTGAAGCAGTACTTC
TRBV2	-	TRBJ1-1	-	CASAVLGEAFF	TGTGCCAGCGCGGTCCTTGGGGAAGCTTTCTTT
TRBV5-1	-	TRBJ2-7	TRBD2	CASRPSGALAYEQYF	TGCGCCAGCCGGCCTAGCGGGGCTTTAGCCTACGAGCAGTACTTC
TRBV7-2	-	TRBJ1-1	-	CASSAEAGVNTEAFF	TGTGCCAGCAGCGCGGAGGCAGGGGTGAACACTGAAGCTTTCTTT
TRBV5-4	-	TRBJ2-7	-	CASSSSGTYEQYF	TGTGCCAGCAGCTCGTCAGGAACCTACGAGCAGTACTTC
TRBV7-6	-	TRBJ1-5	-	CASSLVGGSDQPQHF	TGTGCCAGCAGCTTAGTAGGGGGTAGCGATCAGCCCCAGCATTTT
TRBV6-5	-	TRBJ1-1	TRBD1	CASSRQGANTEAFF	TGTGCCAGCAGCAGACAGGGGGCGAATACTGAAGCTTTCTTT